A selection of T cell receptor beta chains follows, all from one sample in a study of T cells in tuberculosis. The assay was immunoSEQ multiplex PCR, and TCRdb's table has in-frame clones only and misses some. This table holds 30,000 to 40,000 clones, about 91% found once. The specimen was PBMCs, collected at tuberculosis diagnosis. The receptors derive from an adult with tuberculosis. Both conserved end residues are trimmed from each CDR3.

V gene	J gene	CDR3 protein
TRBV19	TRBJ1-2	APRTGYGYT
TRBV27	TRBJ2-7	ASSLRPRGTGSYEQY
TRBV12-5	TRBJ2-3	ASGLDHGAGRPDTQY
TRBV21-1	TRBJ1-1	AGPPGTGVTEAF
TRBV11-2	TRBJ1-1	ASSLLGWGGRPTEAF
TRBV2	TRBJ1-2	ASSEEVLANYGYT
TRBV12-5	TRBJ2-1	ASGTQGSSYNEQF
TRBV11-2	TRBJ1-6	ASTKQTQGWNSPLH
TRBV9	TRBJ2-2	ASSTTQAHTGELF
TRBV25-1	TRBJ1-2	ASSPPGTVAGYT
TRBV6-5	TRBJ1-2	ASSYRRTGGSYGYT
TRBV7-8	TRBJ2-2	ASSFGAGGTGELF
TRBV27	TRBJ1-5	ASSNTPPTTGEKDQPQH
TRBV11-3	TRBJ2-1	ASSVGQGDEQF
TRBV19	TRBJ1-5	ASSIDRGGGQPQH
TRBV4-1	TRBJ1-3	ASSRIRRGGNTIY
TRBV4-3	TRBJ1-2	ASSQVGGGYT
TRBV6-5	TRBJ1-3	ASSYSGTRSFPIY
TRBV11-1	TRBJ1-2	ASSGTGTGIDGYT
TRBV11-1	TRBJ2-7	ASSLSGEVLSYEQY
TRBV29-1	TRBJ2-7	SAIVSYEQY
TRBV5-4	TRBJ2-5	ASSLRETQY
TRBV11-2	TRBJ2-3	ASSFEGGGRTDTQY
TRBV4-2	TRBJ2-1	ASSQVLAGGSYNEQF
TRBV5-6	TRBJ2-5	ASSWEGDGVETQY
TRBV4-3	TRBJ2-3	ASSQDPRQATDTQY
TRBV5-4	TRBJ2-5	ASSHGTFQETQY
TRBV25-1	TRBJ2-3	ASSDGTSLTSTDTQY
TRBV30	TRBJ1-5	AWRQAGGVSNQPQH
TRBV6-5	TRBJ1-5	ASSYSIQGTVRH
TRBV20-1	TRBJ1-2	SAIGRDGYT
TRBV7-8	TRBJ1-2	ASSPQTMPALYGYT
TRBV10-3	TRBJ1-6	ATRQGRETYNSPLH
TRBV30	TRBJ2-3	AWSPGMPTDTQY
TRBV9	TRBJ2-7	ASSVAGTGDTYEQY
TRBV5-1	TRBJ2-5	ASSSNPGTRETQY
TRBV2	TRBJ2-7	ASKAGVMEQY